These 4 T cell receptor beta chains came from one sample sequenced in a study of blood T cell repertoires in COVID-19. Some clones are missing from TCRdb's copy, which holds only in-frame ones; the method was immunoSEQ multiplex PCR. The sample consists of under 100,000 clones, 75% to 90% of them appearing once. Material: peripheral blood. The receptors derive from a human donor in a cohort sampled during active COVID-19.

For the CDR3, the DNA is TGTGCCAGCAGCCAAGATTACGGGGTAGCGGGTTCCAATGAGCAGTTCTTC. Translation gives CASSQDYGVAGSNEQFF. The chain joins TRBV3-1 (or the pseudogene TRBV3-2) to TRBJ2-1, with 7 positions matching TRBD2. Unmatched junction bases numbered 11, after V lost 0 bases and J lost 6 bases. The CDR3 totals 17 residues. Per the germline V gene, CDR1 is LGHDT and CDR2 is YNNKEL (reference sequence).

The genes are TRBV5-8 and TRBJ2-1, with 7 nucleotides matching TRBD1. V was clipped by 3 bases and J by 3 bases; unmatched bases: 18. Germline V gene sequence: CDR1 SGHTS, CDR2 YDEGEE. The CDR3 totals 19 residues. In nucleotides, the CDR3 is TGTGCCAGCAGCTCATTCCAGGGGGAAGGGATACTACACTACAATGAGCAGTTCTTC. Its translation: CASSSFQGEGILHYNEQFF.

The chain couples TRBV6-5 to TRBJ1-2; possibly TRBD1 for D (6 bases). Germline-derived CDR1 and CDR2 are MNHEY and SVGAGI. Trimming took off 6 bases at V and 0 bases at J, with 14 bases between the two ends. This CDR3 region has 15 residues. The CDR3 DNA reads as TGTGCCAGCAGCCCCGACAGGCGGTCTAACTATGGCTACACCTTC. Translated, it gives CASSPDRRSNYGYTF.

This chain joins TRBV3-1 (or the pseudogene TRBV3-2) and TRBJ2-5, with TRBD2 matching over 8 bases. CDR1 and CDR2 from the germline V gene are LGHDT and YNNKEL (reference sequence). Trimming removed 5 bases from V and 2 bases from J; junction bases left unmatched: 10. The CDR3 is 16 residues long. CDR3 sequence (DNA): TGTGCCAGCAGCTTCGGGATAGCGGGACGTCAAGAGACCCAGTACTTC. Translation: CASSFGIAGRQETQYF.